This T cell receptor (beta chain) derives from a study of CD8+ T cells in alopecia areata. Once RNA had been extracted, it was reverse transcribed into cDNA to act as the sequencing template. The assay was immunoSEQ multiplex PCR, and TCRdb's table has in-frame clones only and misses some. The sample shows about 200,000 clones, approximately 53% of them seen only once. CDR1 KGHSH and CDR2 LQKENI come from the germline V gene. V lost 3 bases and J lost 0, with 8 bases in between. The CDR3 spans 14 residues. Findings and caveats of the study: The study also sequences resident alphabeta T cells of normal skin in scalp samples.

This clone was observed once. The antigen is not known. The chain carries TRBV18 and TRBJ1-2; D gene ambiguous. Sample: CD8+ T cells sorted from blood. The clonotype comes from a human donor in good health. The CDR3: CASSPRKANYGYTF. The CDR3 DNA is TGTGCCAGCTCACCTCGGAAAGCTAACTATGGCTACACCTTC.